The clone carrying this TCR beta chain was seen only a few times. A second about 7 to 11 cycle PCR used barcoded and J-beta primers. The template-switch adaptor, which had 12 random nucleotides, put a tag on each cDNA molecule. MiXCR, applied by TCRdb to the 5' RACE reads, yields one record per CDR3 protein. Of about 1,800,000 distinct CDR3 sequences in the sample, 28% are singletons; the top ten hold approximately 7.7%. This entry belongs to a study of blood T cells in healthy people across ages. Overall study context: Per two T cells, about one barcoded beta molecule was captured through template switching.

The V end lost 1 base, the J end lost 2 bases, and 15 bases lay between the germline ends. CDR1 and CDR2 (germline): LGHDT, YNNKEL (reference sequence). The length of the CDR3 is 17 residues. Samples had at least 6 million PBMCs isolated from them. The chain combines TRBV3-1 with TRBJ2-1; D is perhaps TRBD1 or TRBD2 (6 bases each). The sequenced sample consisted of blood. This clonotype was sampled from a woman aged 25 to 39 in good health. CDR3 residues: CASSQVKMGGTYNEQFF. Here the CDR3 DNA reads TGTGCCAGCAGCCAAGTGAAGATGGGGGGCACCTACAATGAGCAGTTCTTC.